This T cell receptor (beta chain) was documented in a study of vaccination effects on CD4 cells after COVID-19. Clones were sequenced by immunoSEQ multiplex PCR, and TCRdb holds only the in-frame ones, with some missing. This sample has roughly 71,000 clones, with approximately 81% found just once. In its sample, this clone was seen a few times. Its antigen is as yet unknown. Germline CDR1 SGHVS, CDR2 FNYEAQ. The CDR3 spans 16 residues. Trimming took 2 bases from V and 4 from J; bases not matched to a gene: 6. CD4+ T cells specific for antigen were expanded with viral peptide pools by the ViraFEST assay before sequencing. Once cultured for 10 days, the cells underwent separation to obtain CD4+ T cells. Each participant received a vaccine that was either BNT162b2 or mRNA-1273, given as two doses.

This TCR derives from a human donor who received a COVID-19 vaccine. The gene calls are TRBV7-6 and TRBJ2-2; TRBD2 agrees at 8 bases. This sample comprised CD4+ T cells from PBMCs cultured with HCoV-229E spike peptides, obtained after COVID-19 vaccination. CDR3 nucleotide sequence: TGTGCCAGCAGCTTATTCGGTAGCGGGGCCACCGGGGAGCTGTTTTTT. Protein product: CASSLFGSGATGELFF.